This T cell receptor (beta chain) emerged from a study of cytomegalovirus exposure and HLA in healthy donors. Across the whole study: A subsequent analysis reported that the 120 or so validation repertoires were produced on the same platform that had also been used for the roughly 710 first-cohort repertoires.

Method: immunoSEQ multiplex PCR; TCRdb's copy keeps in-frame clones and lacks some. The data contain approximately 160,000 clones, roughly 90% of them singletons. This clone was seen a few times. The antigen is not known. Regarding the study as a whole: There were fewer than 200 TCR beta chains listed as cytomegalovirus-associated.

The sequenced sample consisted of PBMCs. The receptor's source is a woman aged 18-35 years in good health and CMV-seronegative.

CDR3 sequence: CASSGTLYGYTF. CDR3 bases: TGTGCCAGTTCCGGGACACTTTATGGCTACACCTTC. The genes are TRBV6-5 and TRBJ1-2; D perhaps matches TRBD1 (6 bases). The CDR3 is 12 amino acids. From germline, CDR1 is MNHEY and CDR2 SVGAGI. V lost 9 bases, J lost 5 bases, and 13 bases lay in between.